This T cell receptor (beta chain) was observed in a study of blood T cell repertoires in COVID-19 (dated by TCRdb to the early 2020s). Background on the whole study: Samples covering the acute and convalescent phases of COVID-19 were provided by collaborators in the United States, Italy and Spain. HLA class I and class II types, where available, came from metadata supplied by the sample provider rather than from assay-based typing. Nearly every sample came with metadata listing a de-identified subject ID, COVID-19 status, age in years and sex. The prospective study material was composed of cDNA or gDNA derived from T cells, B-cell-depleted T cells, or PBMCs. Subjects who had been exposed to COVID-19, were actively infected with it, or had recovered from it provided the deeply sampled blood TCRbeta repertoires that made up the dataset. The samples were drawn from two sources: the first 160 participants of the ongoing ImmuneRACE study, and over 950 subjects contributed by 6 global collaborators. A freely available public database, intended as a resource for researchers studying the immune response to SARS-CoV-2, is where the repertoires were released.

V trim: 4 bases; J trim: 4 bases; unmatched bases: 4. The CDR3 sequence holds 15 residues, the cysteine and phenylalanine included. CDR3 DNA only is kept here, 45 bases in frame from base 1. Sequences LNHDA (CDR1) and SQIVND (CDR2) are obtained from the germline V gene (reference sequence). TCRbeta CDR3 regions were amplified from genomic DNA using the immunoSEQ Assay, a bias-controlled multiplex PCR. The authors' analysis ran thus. Within the assay, amplification of reference gene primers was used to estimate how many nucleated cells each sample contained. Sequence reads were collapsed and filtered to measure the absolute abundance of every unique TCRbeta CDR3 rearrangement. For each sample, productive Simpson clonality was calculated by taking the square root of Simpson's diversity index across productive rearrangements. TCRdb holds this immuneACCESS table with in-frame rearrangements only. Some clones are missing; in checked studies, unresolved V genes explain under half, and the rest has no known cause. D and trimming come from the DNA, and the V and J calls and clone size come from that table. The sample has 340,000 or so clones on record, 80% to 90% of them singletons. The top ten clonotypes cover 3% of the sample.

What the study reported, not specific to this receptor: How much clinical and demographic metadata was included differed by source and by participant, and the metadata was provided uncurated.

The collaborating institutions used their own protocols to collect whole blood in K2EDTA tubes. For TCRbeta analysis, collaborators shipped samples as frozen whole blood, isolated PBMCs, or DNA extracted from either of those sample types. Concerning this clone: Its antigen is currently not known. The sample holds no much larger clone one base away, and base qualities are not on file.

Recombination linked TRBV19 to TRBJ2-7, with 13 central nucleotides matching TRBD2. The sequence derives from a man aged 25 to 45 with active or convalescent COVID-19. Specimen: peripheral blood. The DNA reads as follows: TGTGCCAGTAGTAGCTGGACTAGCGGGGGTTACGAGCAGTACTTC. Translated, it reads CASSSWTSGGYEQYF. The entire variable domain, with the stretches around the CDR3 drawn from the reference TRBV19 and TRBJ2-7 proteins, is DGGITQSPKYLFRKEGQNVTLSCEQNLNHDAMYWYRQDPGQGLRLIYYSQIVNDFQKGDIAEGYSVSREKKESFPLTVTSAQKNPTAFYLCASSSWTSGGYEQYFGPGTRLTVT.